One sample yielded the 10 T cell receptor beta chains listed below, sequenced in a study of blood T cell repertoires in COVID-19. Here immunoSEQ multiplex PCR was the method, and the copy in TCRdb shows in-frame clones only, minus some. The sample includes 250,000 to 300,000 clones, roughly nine tenths of them seen just once. The sequenced sample was peripheral blood. These receptors were taken from a man between 18 and 35 years old with active or convalescent COVID-19.

This clone appeared a few times. V and J are TRBV10-3 and TRBJ1-1, with a possible D match to TRBD1 (6 bases). CDR3 length: 17 residues. Germline CDR1 and CDR2: ENHRY and SYGVKD. Trimming removed 4 bases at V and 1 base at J, with 19 bases between. The chain's CDR3 is CAISGSETGTPNTEAFF. The CDR3 nucleotides read TGTGCCATCAGTGGGTCGGAGACCGGGACACCGAACACTGAAGCTTTCTTT.

V gene TRBV4-2 combines with J gene TRBJ1-4; the D gene is possibly TRBD1 (5 bases). The V gene lost 1 base and the J gene lost 2 bases, with 11 bases spanning the gap. Germline V lookup: CDR1 LGHNA, CDR2 YNFKEQ. The CDR3 is made up of 16 amino acids. The CDR3 region is CASSQGGRNTNEKLFF. The CDR3 DNA follows: TGTGCCAGCAGCCAAGGGGGCCGGAATACTAATGAAAAACTGTTTTTT.

The V call is TRBV6-2 or TRBV6-3, the J call TRBJ1-2; possible D gene TRBD1, 5 bases. Trimming took 4 bases from V and 8 from J, leaving 20 bases between them. This CDR3 is built from 15 residues. CDR1 MNHEY and CDR2 SVGEGT come from the germline V gene. This CDR3 reads CASSLKAGEYGGYTF. In DNA form, the CDR3 reads TGTGCCAGCAGTTTGAAGGCGGGGGAGTATGGAGGCTACACCTTC.

V usage is TRBV11-2 and J usage is TRBJ2-7; the match to TRBD1 covers 7 bases. The CDR3 is made up of 14 amino acids. J lost 3 bases, V lost 10 bases, and 12 bases had no gene match. From germline, CDR1 is SGHAT and CDR2 FQNNGV. CDR3 sequence: CAIRTGREDYEQYF. CDR3 sequence (DNA): TGTGCCATCCGGACAGGTCGTGAGGACTACGAGCAGTACTTC.

The chain couples TRBV9 to TRBJ2-7; D uncertain. The germline V gene encodes CDR1 SGDLS and CDR2 YYNGEE. V was shortened by 0 bases and J by 3 bases, with 7 bases between the two germline ends. CDR3 length: 13 amino acids. CDR3 DNA: TGTGCCAGCAGCGTAGCACAAGACTACGAGCAGTACTTC. Its protein product is CASSVAQDYEQYF. Together with reference TRBV9 and TRBJ2-7, the CDR3 gives the full variable domain: DSGVTQTPKHLITATGQRVTLRCSPRSGDLSVYWYQQSLDQGLQFLIQYYNGEERAKGNILERFSAQQFPDLHSELNLSSLELGDSALYFCASSVAQDYEQYFGPGTRLTVT.

V gene TRBV5-6 combines with J gene TRBJ2-1; TRBD2 might be the D (6 bases). Trimming removed 1 base from V and 3 bases from J, with 11 bases in between. Per the germline V gene, CDR1 is SGHDT and CDR2 is YYEEEE. The CDR3 consists of 15 residues. The DNA for the CDR3 is TGTGCCAGCAGCTTGCGGGACTTCGGCTACAATGAGCAGTTCTTC. This codes for CASSLRDFGYNEQFF.

The chain has TRBV24-1 and TRBJ2-1, with 10 bases identical to TRBD2. This CDR3 comprises 21 residues. Unmatched junction bases numbered 26, after V lost 6 bases and J lost 7 bases. Germline V gene data show CDR1 as KGHDR and CDR2 as SFDVKD. CDR3 residues: CATSPGRLGLASYLYKNEQFF. Written as DNA, the CDR3 is TGTGCCACCAGTCCCGGTCGGTTGGGACTAGCGTCTTACCTGTACAAAAATGAGCAGTTCTTC.

The chain carries TRBV4-1 and TRBJ2-4, with a tentative D call TRBD2 (6 bases). Germline V gene data show CDR1 as MGHRA and CDR2 as YSYEKL. The CDR3 runs 12 residues. V was pared by 11 bases and J by 0 bases, with 8 bases between. CDR3: CAGGEAKNIQYF. In DNA, the CDR3 is TGCGCCGGAGGGGAAGCCAAAAACATTCAGTACTTC.

DNA of the CDR3: TGTGCCAGCAGCTTAGACACCGATTTGGCCCTCCACTTT. Its protein is CASSLDTDLALHF. This sequence joins TRBV5-5 and TRBJ1-6; D unclear. The CDR3 is 13 amino acids. V dropped 2 bases and J dropped 14 bases, with 14 bases sitting between them. Germline V gene sequence: CDR1 SGHKS, CDR2 YYEKEE (reference sequence).

The CDR3 protein is CASSQILGNTIYF. CDR3 DNA sequence: TGTGCCAGCAGCCAAATACTCGGAAACACCATATATTTT. The chain has TRBV3-1 (or the pseudogene TRBV3-2) and TRBJ1-3; D not certain. This CDR3 spans 13 amino acids. Germline CDR1 reads LGHDT; CDR2 reads YNNKEL (reference sequence). V lost 2 bases to trimming and J lost 4 bases, with 6 bases between them.